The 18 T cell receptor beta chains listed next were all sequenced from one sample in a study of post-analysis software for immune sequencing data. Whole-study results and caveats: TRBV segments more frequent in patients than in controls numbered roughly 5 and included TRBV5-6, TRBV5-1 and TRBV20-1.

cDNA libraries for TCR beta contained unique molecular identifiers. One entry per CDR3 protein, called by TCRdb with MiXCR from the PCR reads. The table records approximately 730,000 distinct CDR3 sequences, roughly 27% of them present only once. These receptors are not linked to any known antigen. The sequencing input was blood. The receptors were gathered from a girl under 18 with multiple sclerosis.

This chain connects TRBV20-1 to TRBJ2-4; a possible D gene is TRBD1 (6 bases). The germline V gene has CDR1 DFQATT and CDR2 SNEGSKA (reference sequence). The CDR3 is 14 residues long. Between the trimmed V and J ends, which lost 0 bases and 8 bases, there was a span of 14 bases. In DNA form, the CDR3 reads TGCAGTGCTAGAGATACCAGGGGTGGGGACATTCAGTACTTC. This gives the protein CSARDTRGGDIQYF.

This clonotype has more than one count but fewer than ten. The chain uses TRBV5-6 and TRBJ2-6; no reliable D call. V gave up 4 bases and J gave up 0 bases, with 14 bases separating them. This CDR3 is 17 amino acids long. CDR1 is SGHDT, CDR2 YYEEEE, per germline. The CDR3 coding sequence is TGTGCCAGCAGCCCGGACGGACCCTACTCTGGGGCCAACGTCCTGACTTTC. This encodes CASSPDGPYSGANVLTF.

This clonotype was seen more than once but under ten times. CDR3 region: CASSLGVGGAGDEQYF. The CDR3 nucleotides are TGTGCCAGCAGCTTAGGTGTCGGGGGCGCCGGCGACGAGCAGTACTTC. The chain couples TRBV7-2 to TRBJ2-7; either TRBD1 or TRBD2 may fit D (6 bases each). Per the germline V gene, CDR1 is SGHTA and CDR2 is FQGNSA. The CDR3 spans 16 residues. V was trimmed by 1 base and J by 5 bases, leaving 18 bases between them.

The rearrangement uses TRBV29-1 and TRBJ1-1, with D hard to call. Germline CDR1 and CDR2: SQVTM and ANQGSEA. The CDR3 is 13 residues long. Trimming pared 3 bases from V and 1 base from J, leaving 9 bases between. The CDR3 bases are TGCAGCGTTGAGGGTCAGCAGAACACTGAAGCTTTCTTT. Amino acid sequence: CSVEGQQNTEAFF.

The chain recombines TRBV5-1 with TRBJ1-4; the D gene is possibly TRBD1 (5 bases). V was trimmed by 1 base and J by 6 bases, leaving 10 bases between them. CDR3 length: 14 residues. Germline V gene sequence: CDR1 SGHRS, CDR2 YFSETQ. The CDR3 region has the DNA TGCGCCAGCAGCTTGAACGGGGGACATGAAAAACTGTTTTTT. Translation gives CASSLNGGHEKLFF.

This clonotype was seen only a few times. CDR3 in amino acids: CSARVNFGTQYF. The CDR3 nucleotides read TGCAGTGCTAGAGTTAATTTTGGTACGCAGTATTTT. The V and J genes are TRBV20-1 and TRBJ2-3; D unresolved. The CDR3 extends over 12 amino acids. V was clipped by 1 base and J by 8 bases, with 10 bases between them. The germline CDR1 and CDR2 sequences are DFQATT and SNEGSKA (reference sequence).

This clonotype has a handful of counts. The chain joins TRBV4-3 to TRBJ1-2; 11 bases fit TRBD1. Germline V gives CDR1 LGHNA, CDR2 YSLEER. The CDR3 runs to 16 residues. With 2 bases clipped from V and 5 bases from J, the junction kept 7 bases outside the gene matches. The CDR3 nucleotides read TGCGCCAGCAGCCAAATAGGACAGGGGGCTGGGTATGGCTACACCTTC. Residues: CASSQIGQGAGYGYTF.

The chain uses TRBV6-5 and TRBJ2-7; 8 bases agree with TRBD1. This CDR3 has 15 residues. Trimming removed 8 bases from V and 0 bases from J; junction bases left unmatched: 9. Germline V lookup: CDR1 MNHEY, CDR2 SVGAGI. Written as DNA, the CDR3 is TGTGCCAGCTATGATTATACAGGGGGCTCCTACGAGCAGTACTTC. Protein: CASYDYTGGSYEQYF.

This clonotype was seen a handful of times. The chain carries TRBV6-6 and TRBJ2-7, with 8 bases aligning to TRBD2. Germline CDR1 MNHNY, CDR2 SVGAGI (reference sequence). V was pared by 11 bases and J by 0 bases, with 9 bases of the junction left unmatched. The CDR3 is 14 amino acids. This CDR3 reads CAGSTSGSSYEQYF. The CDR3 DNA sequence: TGTGCCGGATCAACGAGCGGGAGCTCCTACGAGCAGTACTTC.

CDR3 sequence reads: CASSPSGTGIGFSEQYF. The CDR3, as DNA: TGTGCCAGCAGCCCTTCCGGGACAGGGATAGGGTTTAGCGAGCAGTACTTC. V is TRBV11-2 and J is TRBJ2-4; 9 positions match TRBD1. The last part of the DNA fits TRBJ2-7 better; the J call may be wrong. Germline CDR1 and CDR2: SGHAT and FQNNGV. The CDR3 runs 17 residues.

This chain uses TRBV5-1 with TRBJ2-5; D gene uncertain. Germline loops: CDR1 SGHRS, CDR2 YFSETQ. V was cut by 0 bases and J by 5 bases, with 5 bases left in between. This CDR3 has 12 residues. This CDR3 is CASSLAPETQYF. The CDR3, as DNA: TGCGCCAGCAGCTTGGCCCCCGAGACCCAGTACTTC.

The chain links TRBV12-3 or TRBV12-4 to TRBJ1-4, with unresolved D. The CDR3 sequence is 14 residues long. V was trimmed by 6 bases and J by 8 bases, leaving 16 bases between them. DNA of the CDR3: TGTGCCAGCAGCCGGACCCCGGAGGACGAAAAACTGTTTTTT. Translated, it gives CASSRTPEDEKLFF.

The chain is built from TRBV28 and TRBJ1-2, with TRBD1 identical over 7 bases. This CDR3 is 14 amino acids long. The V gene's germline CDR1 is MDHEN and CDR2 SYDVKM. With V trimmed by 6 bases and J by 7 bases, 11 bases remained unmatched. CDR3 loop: CASRDRDFPCGYTF. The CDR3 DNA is TGTGCCAGCAGAGACAGGGATTTCCCCTGTGGCTACACCTTC.

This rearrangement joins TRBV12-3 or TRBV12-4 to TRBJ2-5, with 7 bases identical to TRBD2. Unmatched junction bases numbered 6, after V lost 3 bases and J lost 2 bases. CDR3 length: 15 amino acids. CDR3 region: CASSLGRGIQETQYF. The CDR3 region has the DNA TGTGCCAGCAGTTTGGGGCGGGGGATACAAGAGACCCAGTACTTC.

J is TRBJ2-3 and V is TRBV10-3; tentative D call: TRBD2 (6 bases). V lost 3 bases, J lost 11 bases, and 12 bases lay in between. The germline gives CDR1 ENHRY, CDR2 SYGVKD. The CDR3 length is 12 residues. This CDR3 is CAISDRQEGQYF. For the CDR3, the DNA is TGTGCCATCAGTGATAGGCAGGAGGGGCAGTATTTT.

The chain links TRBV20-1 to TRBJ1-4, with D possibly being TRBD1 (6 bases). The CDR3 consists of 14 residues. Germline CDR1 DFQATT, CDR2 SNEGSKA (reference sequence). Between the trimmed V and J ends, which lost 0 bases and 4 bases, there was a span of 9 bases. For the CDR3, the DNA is TGCAGTGCTAGAGATTACAGGGATAATGAAAAACTGTTTTTT. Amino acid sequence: CSARDYRDNEKLFF.

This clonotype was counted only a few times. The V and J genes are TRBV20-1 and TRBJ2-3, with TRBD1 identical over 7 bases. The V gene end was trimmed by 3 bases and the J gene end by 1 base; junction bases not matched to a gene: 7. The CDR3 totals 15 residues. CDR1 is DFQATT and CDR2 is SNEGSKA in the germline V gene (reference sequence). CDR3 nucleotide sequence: TGCAGTGCTAGGCCACAGGGGTTGGGCACAGATACGCAGTATTTT. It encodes CSARPQGLGTDTQYF.

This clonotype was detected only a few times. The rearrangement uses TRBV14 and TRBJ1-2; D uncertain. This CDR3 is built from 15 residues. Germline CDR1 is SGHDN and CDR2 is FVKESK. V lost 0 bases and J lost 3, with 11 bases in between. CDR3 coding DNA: TGTGCCAGCAGCCAAGAGGCACGGACCCACTATGGCTACACCTTC. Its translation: CASSQEARTHYGYTF.